This T cell receptor (beta chain) was retrieved from a study of long-term antiretroviral therapy in people with HIV (dated by TCRdb to the early 2020s). A note on the overall study: Collection of the earliest samples took place about a decade ahead of the 2015 WHO recommendation for immediate ART, at a time when ART was typically delayed until CD4 counts fell. Eleven of the 30 participants with HIV were female. No cross-contamination during QIAcube processing turned up in test extractions that ran a monoclonal T-cell line alongside approximately 35 polyclonal samples. From 30 to 35 adults with confirmed HIV infection, the cohort provided approximately 190 cryopreserved PBMC samples, gathered serially across a mean of around six years (range 1-12). A retrospective serial study tested whether changes in peripheral blood TRB repertoire composition and diversity were associated with ART initiation and durable HIV suppression. Results and caveats for the whole study, not just this receptor: Inferences about post-ART repertoire changes are limited because no data were available on ART adherence, viral resistance or therapy changes. The repertoire was dominated across all time points by expanded TRB clones identified before ART initiation, although this dominance was seen to fluctuate and to decrease in many PLHIV after ART. Compared with controls, HIV repertoires had narrower CDR3 length ranges, and the network structure pointed to an antigen-experienced repertoire that shifted only slightly toward naive after ART. Because pre-ART samples had limited cell numbers, profiling was done on unsorted PBMC rather than on sorted CD4+ and CD8+ T cells. Owing to limited PBMC availability, only the TCR beta chain was sequenced, without alpha chain pairing. A significant increase in TRB diversity was found to be associated with ART initiation, although TRB diversity was observed to remain significantly below that of transplant donor controls even after long-term ART. The samples span the years 2004 to 2017, and the ART regimens used at that time may not be as effective as current regimens.

Inclusion was restricted to participants for whom at least one PBMC sample before ART initiation and at least two post-ART samples were available. Every participant with HIV received treatment in the United States of America. Before DNA extraction, cryopreserved samples of roughly 0.9-11 million PBMC were thawed and then washed. At the time of the earliest PBMC sample for each participant with HIV, ages ranged from 23 to 54 years. Each participant contributed PBMC samples from 1-4 timepoints before ART initiation and 2-8 timepoints after ART initiation, with a median of 7 samples. For every participant, serial HIV viral load, CD4+ T-cell count, ART history and demographic data were obtained. Genomic DNA was extracted from unsorted PBMC with a Qiagen kit on a QIAcube, processed in batches of 12 samples. As concerns this clone: Its antigen has not been determined. Base qualities are not provided; no much larger clone lies one nucleotide away.

The immunoSEQ hsTCRB v3.0 assay was used at survey level resolution for TRB variable region sequencing. The targeted TRB sequencing depth was roughly 40,000-55,000 T-cell genomes per sample. Pooled TRB libraries were sequenced on an Illumina MiSeq with a v3 150-cycle kit. As for the original processing: Analysis of repertoires was carried out in R inside a reproducible Nextflow workflow spanning QC, data transformation and analysis. LymphoSeq2, an R package for exploring AIRR-Seq data, was used to implement custom analyses. After excluding a handful of samples that yielded fewer than 5000 total TRB sequences, roughly 190 HIV repertoires remained for analysis. Among the roughly 190 retained HIV repertoires, approximately 61 were collected before ART initiation and around 130 after ART initiation. Each repertoire was downsampled to 5000 TRB nucleotide sequences, and summary statistics were averaged across 100 downsampling iterations. Only TRB sequences with CDR3 regions of at least seven amino acids were retained for analysis. Two measures captured diversity: a Shannon entropy-derived clonality score and the Gini coefficient. In repertoire networks, the top 5000 CDR3 amino acid sequences were linked whenever an edit distance of one separated two sequences. GLIPH2 predicted antigen specificity groups and MHC restriction for TRB CDR3 amino acid sequences. To flag known CMV, EBV, HIV or tissue antigen associations, CDR3 amino acid sequences were matched against VDJdb and McPAS-TCR. Pre-ART, post-ART and control groups were compared with Wilcoxon signed-rank tests and Holm-Bonferroni correction. This immuneACCESS table, as held by TCRdb, lists in-frame sequences with V and J called but not all clones. Of the missing ones, under half trace to an unresolved V gene in checked studies; the others have no known cause. D and trimming were read from the DNA, whereas the V and J calls and clone size are those reported in that table. The sample records some 25,000 clones, approximately 83% of which are singletons. The top ten clonotypes cover about 5% of the sample.

Looking up the germline V gene (reference sequence) yields CDR1 LNHDA and CDR2 SQIVND. Trimming accounts for 7 bases at V and 6 bases at J, while the number of junction bases matched to no gene is 8. Spanning cysteine to phenylalanine, the CDR3 consists of 14 amino acids. Just CDR3 DNA is preserved here, 42 bases in frame from base 1. This material consisted of unsorted PBMCs, taken 0.7 years before starting antiretroviral therapy. The TCR sequence derives from a man aged 25 to 45 with HIV. The chain joins TRBV19 to TRBJ1-2; 10 central nucleotides agree with TRBD1. The CDR3 has the sequence CASTRTGGAHGYTF. The DNA is TGTGCCAGTACTAGGACAGGGGGAGCTCATGGCTACACCTTC.